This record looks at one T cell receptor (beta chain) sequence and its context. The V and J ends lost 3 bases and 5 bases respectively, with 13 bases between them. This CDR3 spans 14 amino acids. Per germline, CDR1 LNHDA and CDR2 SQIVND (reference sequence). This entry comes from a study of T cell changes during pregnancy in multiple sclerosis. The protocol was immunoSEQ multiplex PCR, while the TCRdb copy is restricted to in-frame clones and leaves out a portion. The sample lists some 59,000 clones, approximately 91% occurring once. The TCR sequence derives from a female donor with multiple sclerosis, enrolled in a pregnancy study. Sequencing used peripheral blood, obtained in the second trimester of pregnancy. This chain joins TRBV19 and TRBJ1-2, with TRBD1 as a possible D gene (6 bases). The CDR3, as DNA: TGTGCCAGTAGTATCTCCAGGGGAGTTTATGGCTACACCTTC. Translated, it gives CASSISRGVYGYTF.